This T cell receptor (beta chain) was sequenced in a study of cytomegalovirus exposure and HLA in healthy donors. Assay used: immunoSEQ multiplex PCR; TCRdb lists only in-frame clones, some missing. The repertoire includes about 160,000 clones, roughly 86% of them detected once, and just over 4% sits in the top ten. CDR3 size: 17 residues. Germline V gene lookup returns CDR1 SGHRS and CDR2 YFSETQ. The ends were cut back, 4 bases at V and 0 bases at J, with 20 bases in the middle. J is TRBJ2-7 and V is TRBV5-1, with D perhaps TRBD1 (5 bases). This sequence was found in a man between 18 and 29 years old in good health and CMV-seropositive. Sequenced: PBMCs. The CDR3 loop reads CASSATTATSYSYEQYF. CDR3 nucleotides: TGCGCCAGCAGCGCGACGACAGCGACCAGTTACTCCTACGAGCAGTACTTC.